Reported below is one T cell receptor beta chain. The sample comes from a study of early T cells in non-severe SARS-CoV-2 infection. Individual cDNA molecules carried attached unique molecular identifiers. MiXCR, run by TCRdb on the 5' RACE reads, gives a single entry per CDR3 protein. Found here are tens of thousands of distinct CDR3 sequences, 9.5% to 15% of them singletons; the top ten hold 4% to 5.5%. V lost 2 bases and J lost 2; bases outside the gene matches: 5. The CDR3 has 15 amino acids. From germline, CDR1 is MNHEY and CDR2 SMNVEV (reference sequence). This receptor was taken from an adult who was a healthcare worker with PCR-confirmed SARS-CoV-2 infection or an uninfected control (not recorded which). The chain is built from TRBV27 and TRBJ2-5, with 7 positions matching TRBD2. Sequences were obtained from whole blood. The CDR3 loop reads CASSLAGAPQETQYF. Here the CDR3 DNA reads TGTGCCAGCAGTTTAGCGGGAGCTCCACAAGAGACCCAGTACTTC.